Sequencing of this TCR beta chain was carried out in a study of blood T cells in healthy people across ages. Turning to the study itself: The capture of about one barcoded beta molecule per two T cells was achieved by template switching. General study findings and limits: Among long-lived donors, naive CD4+ cells were more numerous and diversity higher than in aged donors. Bulk PBMC profiling left naive and antigen-experienced comparisons inconclusive.

The amount of total RNA extracted per sample was at least 6 micrograms. The V end lost 1 base, the J end lost 2 bases, and 16 bases lay between the germline ends. The CDR3 runs to 17 residues. Looked up from germline, CDR1 is SGHAT and CDR2 is FQDESV (reference sequence). Sample-barcoded 5' priming and a J-beta primer mix drove a second PCR of roughly 6 to 12 cycles. MiXCR, run by TCRdb on the 5' RACE reads, gives a single entry per CDR3 protein. Seen here are 2 million or so distinct CDR3 sequences, 49% observed once, and the top ten hold over 2%. Details on this clonotype: Its target is unknown.

The sequencing input was blood. The V gene is TRBV11-1, the J gene TRBJ2-3, with a weak D call TRBD1 (6 bases). The receptor's source is a woman aged 40 to 55 in good health. CDR3 sequence (DNA): TGTGCCAGCAGCTTAGAACAGGGAAGGGGGATCACAGATACGCAGTATTTT. It is translated as CASSLEQGRGITDTQYF.